The source of this T cell receptor beta chain is a study of CD8 T cells in Susac syndrome. In blood CD8+ and CD4+ T cells, TCR beta underwent sequencing. The multiple sclerosis controls were treatment-naive patients with relapsing-remitting disease that was stable or active. Negative isolation was used for CD8+ and CD4+ T cells and FACS enrichment for TEMRA cells. This clonotype has just a few counts. This CDR3 has 12 residues. V shed 5 bases and J shed 7 bases, with 9 bases lying between them. Germline CDR1 and CDR2: SGHNT and YENEEA. Random hexamers were used to reverse transcribe the RNA input (about 0.45 to 1 ug). An immunoSEQ multiplex PCR amplified TCR beta CDR3 over 54 Vbeta and 13 Jbeta. MiXCR, run by TCRdb on the immunoSEQ multiplex PCR reads, gives a single entry per CDR3 protein. The sample records under 350,000 distinct CDR3 sequences, about 91% being singletons.

Material: CD4+ T cells from PBMCs. The TCR sequence derives from a human donor with multiple sclerosis. The chain recombines TRBV11-3 with TRBJ1-5, with D uncertain. CDR3 nucleotide sequence: TGTGCCAGCAGCAAAGATGGGCAGCCCCAGCATTTT. It specifies CASSKDGQPQHF.